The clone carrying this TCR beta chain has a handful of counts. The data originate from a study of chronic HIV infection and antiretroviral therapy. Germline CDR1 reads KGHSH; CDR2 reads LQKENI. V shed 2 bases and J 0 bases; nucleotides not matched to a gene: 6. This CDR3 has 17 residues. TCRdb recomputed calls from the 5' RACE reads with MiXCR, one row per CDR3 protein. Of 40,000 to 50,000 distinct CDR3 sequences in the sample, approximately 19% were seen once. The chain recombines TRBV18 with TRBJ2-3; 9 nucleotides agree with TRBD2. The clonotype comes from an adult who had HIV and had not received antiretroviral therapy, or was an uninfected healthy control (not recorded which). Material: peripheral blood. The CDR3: CASSPRLAGMSTDTQYF. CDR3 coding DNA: TGTGCCAGCTCACCAAGGCTAGCGGGGATGAGCACAGATACGCAGTATTTT.